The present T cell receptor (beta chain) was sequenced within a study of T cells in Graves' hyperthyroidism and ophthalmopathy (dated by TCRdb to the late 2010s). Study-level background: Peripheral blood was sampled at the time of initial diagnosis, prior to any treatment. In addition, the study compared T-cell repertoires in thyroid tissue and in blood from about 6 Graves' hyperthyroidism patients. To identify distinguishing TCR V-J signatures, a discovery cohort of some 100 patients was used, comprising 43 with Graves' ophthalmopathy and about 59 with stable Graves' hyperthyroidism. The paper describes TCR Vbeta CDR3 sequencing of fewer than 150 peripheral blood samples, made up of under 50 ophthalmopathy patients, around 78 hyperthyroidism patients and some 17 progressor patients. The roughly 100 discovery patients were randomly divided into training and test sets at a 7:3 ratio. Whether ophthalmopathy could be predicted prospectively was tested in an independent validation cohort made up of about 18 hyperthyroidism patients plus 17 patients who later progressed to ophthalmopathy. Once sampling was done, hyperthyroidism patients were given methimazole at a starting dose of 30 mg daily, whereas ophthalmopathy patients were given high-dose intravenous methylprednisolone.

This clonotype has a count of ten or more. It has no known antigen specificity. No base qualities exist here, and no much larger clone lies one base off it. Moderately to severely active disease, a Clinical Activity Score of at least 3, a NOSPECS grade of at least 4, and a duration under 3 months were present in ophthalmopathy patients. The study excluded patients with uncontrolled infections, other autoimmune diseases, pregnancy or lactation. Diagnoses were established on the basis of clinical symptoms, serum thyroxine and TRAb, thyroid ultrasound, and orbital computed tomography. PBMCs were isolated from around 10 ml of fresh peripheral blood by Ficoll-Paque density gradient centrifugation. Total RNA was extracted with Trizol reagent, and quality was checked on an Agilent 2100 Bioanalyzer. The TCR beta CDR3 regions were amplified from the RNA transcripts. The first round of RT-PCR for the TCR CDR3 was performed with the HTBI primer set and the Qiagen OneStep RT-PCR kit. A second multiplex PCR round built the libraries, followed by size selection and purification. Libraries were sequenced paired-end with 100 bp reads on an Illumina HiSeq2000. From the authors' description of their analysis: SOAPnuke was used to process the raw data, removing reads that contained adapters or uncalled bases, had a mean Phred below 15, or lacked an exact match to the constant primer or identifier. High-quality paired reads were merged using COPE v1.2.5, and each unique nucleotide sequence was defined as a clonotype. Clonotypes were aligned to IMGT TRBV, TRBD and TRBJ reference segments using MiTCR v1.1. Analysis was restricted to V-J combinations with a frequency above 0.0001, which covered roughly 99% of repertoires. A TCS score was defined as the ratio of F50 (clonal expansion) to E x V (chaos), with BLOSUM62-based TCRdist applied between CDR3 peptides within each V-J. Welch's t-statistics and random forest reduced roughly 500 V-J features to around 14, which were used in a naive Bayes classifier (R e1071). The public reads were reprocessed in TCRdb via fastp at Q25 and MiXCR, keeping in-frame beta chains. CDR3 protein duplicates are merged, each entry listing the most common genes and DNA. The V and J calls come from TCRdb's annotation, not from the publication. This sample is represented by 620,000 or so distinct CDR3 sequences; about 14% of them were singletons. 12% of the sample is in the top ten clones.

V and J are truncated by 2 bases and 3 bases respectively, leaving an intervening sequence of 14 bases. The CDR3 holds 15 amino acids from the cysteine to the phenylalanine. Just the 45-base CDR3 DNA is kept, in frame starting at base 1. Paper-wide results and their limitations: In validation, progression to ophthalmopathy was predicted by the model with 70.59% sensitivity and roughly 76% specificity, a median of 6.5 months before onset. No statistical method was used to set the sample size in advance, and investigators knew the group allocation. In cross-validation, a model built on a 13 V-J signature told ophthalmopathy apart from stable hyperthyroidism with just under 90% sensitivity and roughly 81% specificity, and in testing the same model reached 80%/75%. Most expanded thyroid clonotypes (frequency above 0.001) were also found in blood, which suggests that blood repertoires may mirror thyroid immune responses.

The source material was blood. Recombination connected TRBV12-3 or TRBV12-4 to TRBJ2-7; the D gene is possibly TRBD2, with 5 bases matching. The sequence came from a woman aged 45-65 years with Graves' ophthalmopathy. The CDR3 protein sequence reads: CASSLRGSSLYEQYF. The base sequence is TGTGCCAGCAGTTTAAGAGGGAGCTCCCTCTACGAGCAGTACTTC.